This TCR beta chain was recorded in a study of regulatory T cells in long-lasting Graves disease. Sample time point: newly diagnosed GD, antithyroid drugs for less than 3 months. The TCR library was made from RNA extracted from PBMCs. Construction of the TCR beta libraries employed iRepertoire HTBI primers in conjunction with Arm-PCR of CDR3 regions. Via MiXCR, TCRdb re-called the multiplex PCR reads, giving one row per CDR3 protein. The sample consists of 350,000 to 500,000 distinct CDR3 sequences, roughly 15% of them appearing once. The CDR3 runs to 13 residues. Germline CDR1 is SGHAT and CDR2 is FQNNGV. This clonotype was observed a few times. At one end the junction does not follow the germline gene, possibly because of a read error. The sample was also reused in another study, on T cells in Graves' hyperthyroidism and ophthalmopathy. That source adds: Graves' hyperthyroidism is called stable when ophthalmopathy does not progress within 18 months. The study used the HTBI primer set for a first-round RT-PCR of the TCR CDR3.

This chain connects TRBV11-2 to TRBJ2-2; no clear D gene. The clonotype was recovered from a woman aged 18 to 35 with Graves disease. The source was peripheral blood mononuclear cells (PBMCs), collected at new diagnosis, from a patient treated with antithyroid drugs. The chain's CDR3 is CASTLVRSGELFF. The CDR3 coding sequence is TGTGCCAGCACCTTAGTTCGCTCCGGGGAGCTGTTTTTT.